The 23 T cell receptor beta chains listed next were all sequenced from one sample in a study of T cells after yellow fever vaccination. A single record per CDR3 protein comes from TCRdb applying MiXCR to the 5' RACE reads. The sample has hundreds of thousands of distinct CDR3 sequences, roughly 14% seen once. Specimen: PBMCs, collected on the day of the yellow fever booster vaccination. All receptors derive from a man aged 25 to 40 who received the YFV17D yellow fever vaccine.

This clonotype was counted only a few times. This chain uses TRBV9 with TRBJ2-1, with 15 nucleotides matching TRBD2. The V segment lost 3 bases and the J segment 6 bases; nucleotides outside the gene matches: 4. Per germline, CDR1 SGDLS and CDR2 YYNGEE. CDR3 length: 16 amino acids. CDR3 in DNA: TGTGCCAGCAGCGCCGGGACTAGCGGGAGGTTCAATGAGCAGTTCTTC. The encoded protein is CASSAGTSGRFNEQFF.

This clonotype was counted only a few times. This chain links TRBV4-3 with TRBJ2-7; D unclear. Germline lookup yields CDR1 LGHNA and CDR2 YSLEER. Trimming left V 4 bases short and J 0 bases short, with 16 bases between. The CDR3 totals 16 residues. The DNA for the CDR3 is TGCGCCAGCAGCCTTGTTGCCGGGCGAAGCTCCTACGAGCAGTACTTC. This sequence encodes CASSLVAGRSSYEQYF.

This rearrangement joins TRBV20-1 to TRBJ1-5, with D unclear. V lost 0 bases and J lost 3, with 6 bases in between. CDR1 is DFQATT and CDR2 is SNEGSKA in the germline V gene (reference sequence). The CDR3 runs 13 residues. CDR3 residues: CSARDAANQPQHF. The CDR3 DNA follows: TGCAGTGCTAGAGACGCGGCCAATCAGCCCCAGCATTTT.

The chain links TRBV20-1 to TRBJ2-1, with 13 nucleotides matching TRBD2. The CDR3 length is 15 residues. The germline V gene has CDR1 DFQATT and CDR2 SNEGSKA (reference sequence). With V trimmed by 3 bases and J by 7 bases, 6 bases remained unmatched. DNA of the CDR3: TGCAGTGCTAGCCCACTAGCGGGAGGGCCGAATGAGCAGTTCTTC. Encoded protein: CSASPLAGGPNEQFF.

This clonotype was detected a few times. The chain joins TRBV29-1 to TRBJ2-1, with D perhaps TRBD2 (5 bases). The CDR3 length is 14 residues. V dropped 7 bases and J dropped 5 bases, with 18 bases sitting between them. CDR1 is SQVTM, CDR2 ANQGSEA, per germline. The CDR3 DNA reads TGCAGCGCCCGCGGTGACTATGGAGACAATGAGCAGTTCTTC. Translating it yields CSARGDYGDNEQFF.

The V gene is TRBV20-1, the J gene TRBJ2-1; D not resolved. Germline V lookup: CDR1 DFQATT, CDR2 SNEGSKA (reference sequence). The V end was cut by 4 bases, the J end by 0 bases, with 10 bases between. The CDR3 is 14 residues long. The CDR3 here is CSATDSSSYNEQFF. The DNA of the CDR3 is TGCAGTGCTACAGACTCAAGCTCCTACAATGAGCAGTTCTTC.

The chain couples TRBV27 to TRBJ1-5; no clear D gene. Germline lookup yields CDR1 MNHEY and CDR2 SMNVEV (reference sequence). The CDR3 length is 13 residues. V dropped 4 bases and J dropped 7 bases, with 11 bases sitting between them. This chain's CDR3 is CASSYRLGQPQHF. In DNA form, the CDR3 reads TGTGCCAGCAGTTATAGGTTAGGGCAGCCCCAGCATTTT.

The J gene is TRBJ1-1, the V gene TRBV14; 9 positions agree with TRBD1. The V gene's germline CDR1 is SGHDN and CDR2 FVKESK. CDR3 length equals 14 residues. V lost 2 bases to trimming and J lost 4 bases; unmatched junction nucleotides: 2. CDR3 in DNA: TGTGCCAGCAGCCAAACACAGGGGGCCACTGAAGCTTTCTTT. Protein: CASSQTQGATEAFF.

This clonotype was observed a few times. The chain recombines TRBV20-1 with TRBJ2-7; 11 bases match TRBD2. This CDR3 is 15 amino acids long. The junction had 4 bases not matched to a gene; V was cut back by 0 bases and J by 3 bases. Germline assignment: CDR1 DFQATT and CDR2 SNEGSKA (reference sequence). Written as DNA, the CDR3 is TGCAGTGCTAGAGATGGAACTAGCGGGAGCTACGAGCAGTACTTC. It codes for CSARDGTSGSYEQYF.

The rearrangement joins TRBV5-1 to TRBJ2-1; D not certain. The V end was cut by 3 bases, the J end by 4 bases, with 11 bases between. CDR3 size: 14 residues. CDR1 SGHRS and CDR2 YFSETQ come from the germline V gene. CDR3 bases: TGCGCCAGCAGCTCCTGGGTTACTTACAATGAGCAGTTCTTC. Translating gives CASSSWVTYNEQFF. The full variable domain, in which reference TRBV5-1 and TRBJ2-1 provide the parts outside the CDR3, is KAGVTQTPRYLIKTRGQQVTLSCSPISGHRSVSWYQQTPGQGLQFLFEYFSETQRNKGNFPGRFSGRQFSNSRSEMNVSTLELGDSALYLCASSSWVTYNEQFFGPGTRLTVL.

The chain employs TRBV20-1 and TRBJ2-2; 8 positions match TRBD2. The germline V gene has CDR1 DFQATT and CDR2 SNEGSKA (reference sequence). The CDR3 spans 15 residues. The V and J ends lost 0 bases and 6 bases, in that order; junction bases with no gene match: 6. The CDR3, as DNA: TGCAGTGCTAGAGATGGTCGCGGGAGGCCCGGGGAGCTGTTTTTT. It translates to CSARDGRGRPGELFF.

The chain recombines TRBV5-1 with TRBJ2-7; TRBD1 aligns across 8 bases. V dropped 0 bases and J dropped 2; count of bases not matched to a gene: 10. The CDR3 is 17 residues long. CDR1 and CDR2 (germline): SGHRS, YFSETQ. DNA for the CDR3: TGCGCCAGCAGCTTGGCCCCGGGACAGGTACCCACCTACGAGCAGTACTTC. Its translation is CASSLAPGQVPTYEQYF.

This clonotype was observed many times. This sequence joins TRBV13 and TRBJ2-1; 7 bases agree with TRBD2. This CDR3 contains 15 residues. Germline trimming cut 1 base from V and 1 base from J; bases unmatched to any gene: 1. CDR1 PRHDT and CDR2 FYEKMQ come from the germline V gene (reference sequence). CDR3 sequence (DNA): TGTGCCAGCAGCTTAGCGCGGGAGTCCTACAATGAGCAGTTCTTC. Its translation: CASSLARESYNEQFF.

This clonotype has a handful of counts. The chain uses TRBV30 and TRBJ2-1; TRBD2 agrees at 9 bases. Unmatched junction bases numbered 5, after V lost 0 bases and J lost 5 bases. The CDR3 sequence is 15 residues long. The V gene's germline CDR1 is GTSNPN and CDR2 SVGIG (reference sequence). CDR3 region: CAWSVGLAQNNEQFF. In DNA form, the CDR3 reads TGTGCCTGGAGTGTTGGACTAGCGCAAAACAATGAGCAGTTCTTC.

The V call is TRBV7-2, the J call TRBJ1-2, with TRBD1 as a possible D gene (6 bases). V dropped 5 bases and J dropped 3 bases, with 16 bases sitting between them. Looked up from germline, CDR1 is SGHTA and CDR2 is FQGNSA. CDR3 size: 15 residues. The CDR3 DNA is TGTGCCAGCAGCAACCCCACAGGGATCGACTATGGCTACACCTTC. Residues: CASSNPTGIDYGYTF. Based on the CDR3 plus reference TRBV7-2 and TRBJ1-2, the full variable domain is GAGVSQSPSNKVTEKGKDVELRCDPISGHTALYWYRQSLGQGLEFLIYFQGNSAPDKSGLPSDRFSAERTGGSVSTLTIQRTQQEDSAVYLCASSNPTGIDYGYTFGSGTRLTVV.

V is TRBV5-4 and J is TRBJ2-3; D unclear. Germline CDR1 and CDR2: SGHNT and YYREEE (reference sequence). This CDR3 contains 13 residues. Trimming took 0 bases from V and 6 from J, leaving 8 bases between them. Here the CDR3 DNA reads TGTGCCAGCAGCTTGGTTCTATCGGATACGCAGTATTTT. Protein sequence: CASSLVLSDTQYF.

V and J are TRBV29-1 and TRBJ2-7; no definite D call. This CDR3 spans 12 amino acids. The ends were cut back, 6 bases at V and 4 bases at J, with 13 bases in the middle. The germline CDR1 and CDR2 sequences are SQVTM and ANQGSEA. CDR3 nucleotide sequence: TGCAGCGTCACGAACGGAGTTTACGAGCAGTACTTC. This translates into CSVTNGVYEQYF.

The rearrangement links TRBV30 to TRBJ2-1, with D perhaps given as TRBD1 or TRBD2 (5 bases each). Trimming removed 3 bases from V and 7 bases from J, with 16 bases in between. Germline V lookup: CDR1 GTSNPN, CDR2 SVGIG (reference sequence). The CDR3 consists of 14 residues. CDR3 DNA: TGTGCCTGGAGAGACCCGGGACGACGAAATGAGCAGTTCTTC. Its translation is CAWRDPGRRNEQFF.

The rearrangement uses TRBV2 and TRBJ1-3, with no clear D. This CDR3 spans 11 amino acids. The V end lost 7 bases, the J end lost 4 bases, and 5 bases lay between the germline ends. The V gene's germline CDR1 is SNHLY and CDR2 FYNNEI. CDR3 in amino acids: CASTQGNTIYF. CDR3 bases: TGTGCCAGCACCCAGGGAAACACCATATATTTT.

The CDR3 region has the DNA TGTGCCAGCAGTTACTATGGGGAGACCCAGTACTTC. Its protein product is CASSYYGETQYF. The rearrangement uses TRBV6-6 and TRBJ2-5, with D unclear. The CDR3 sequence is 12 residues long. Trimming pared 1 base from V and 5 bases from J, leaving 5 bases between. Germline CDR1 is MNHNY and CDR2 is SVGAGI (reference sequence).

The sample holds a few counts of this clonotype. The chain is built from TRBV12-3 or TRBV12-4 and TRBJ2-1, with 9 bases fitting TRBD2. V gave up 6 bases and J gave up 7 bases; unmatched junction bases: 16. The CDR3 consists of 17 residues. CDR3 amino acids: CASSDDGLARLGNEQFF. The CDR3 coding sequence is TGTGCCAGCAGCGACGATGGACTAGCGCGACTGGGGAATGAGCAGTTCTTC.

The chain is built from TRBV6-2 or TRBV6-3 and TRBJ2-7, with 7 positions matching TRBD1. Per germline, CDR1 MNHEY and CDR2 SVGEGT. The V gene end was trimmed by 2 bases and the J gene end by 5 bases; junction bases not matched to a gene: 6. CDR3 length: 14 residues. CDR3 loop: CASSYNRGRDEQYF. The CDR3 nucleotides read TGTGCCAGCAGTTACAACAGGGGAAGGGACGAGCAGTACTTC.

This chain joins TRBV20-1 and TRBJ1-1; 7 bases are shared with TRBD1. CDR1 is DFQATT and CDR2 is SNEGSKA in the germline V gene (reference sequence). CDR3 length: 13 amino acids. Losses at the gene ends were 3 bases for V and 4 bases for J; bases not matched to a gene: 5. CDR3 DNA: TGCAGTGCTAGTGTCAGGGGGGTCACTGAAGCTTTCTTT. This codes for CSASVRGVTEAFF.